This record looks at one TCR beta chain sequence and its context. Its antigen is still unknown. The sample originates from a study of naive and memory T cell subsets. Whole-study findings and limits: Over 85% of naive TCR sequences appeared only once, unlike memory subsets. Clonotypes are single alpha or beta chains, not paired receptors.

An equimolar mix of two oligonucleotides served as the beta constant-region primer for TRBC1 and TRBC2. An oligonucleotide with the SP2 primer and a 12-nucleotide UMI was ligated to the cDNA 3' end. Each CDR3 protein gets one entry after TCRdb re-called the UMI-ligation and nested PCR reads with MiXCR. The sample carries 25,000 to 30,000 distinct CDR3 sequences, about 10% recorded once. The receptor was isolated from a human donor in good health. The sample consisted of effector memory CD4+ T cells from blood. Subset: effector memory, CD45RA- CD27-.

CDR3 loop: CSARLSGETDTQYF. DNA for the CDR3: TGCAGTGCTAGGCTTAGCGGGGAAACAGATACGCAGTATTTT. This chain uses TRBV20-1 with TRBJ2-3; 8 nucleotides line up with TRBD2. Trimming removed 3 bases from V and 3 bases from J; junction bases left unmatched: 5. Germline V gene sequence: CDR1 DFQATT, CDR2 SNEGSKA (reference sequence). The CDR3 is made up of 14 amino acids.